Described below is a single T cell receptor beta chain sequence and its context. These data belong to a study of technical replicates of blood from several donors. The CDR3 spans 13 residues. Germline values: CDR1 ENHRY, CDR2 SYGVKD. V was clipped by 8 bases and J by 3 bases; unmatched bases: 6. TCRdb's copy holds only in-frame clones and misses some; the assay was immunoSEQ multiplex PCR. The table lists more than 90,000 clones, approximately 95% of them singletons. Sequencing input: T cells isolated from PBMCs. The clonotype originates from a human donor in good health. This chain uses TRBV10-3 with TRBJ2-5; 7 bases align to TRBD2. CDR3 DNA: TGTGCCATCGGAAGGACTAGTGAAGAGACCCAGTACTTC. It is translated as CAIGRTSEETQYF.